Below are 31 T cell receptor beta chains sequenced from a single sample in a study of blood T cell repertoires in COVID-19. Profiling relied on immunoSEQ multiplex PCR, and the TCRdb table lists in-frame clones only, not all of them. Among about 220,000 clones listed, just under 85% were seen once. The sequenced material came from PBMCs or T cells enriched from blood (not recorded which). These receptors were collected from a woman aged 40 to 50 with acute COVID-19.

This chain links TRBV5-4 with TRBJ1-4; the D is unclear. Trimming removed 3 bases from V and 0 bases from J, with 6 bases in between. Germline CDR1 and CDR2: SGHNT and YYREEE (reference sequence). The CDR3 length is 14 residues. This CDR3 is CASSSGTTNEKLFF. The CDR3 DNA reads as TGTGCCAGCAGCTCCGGGACAACTAATGAAAAACTGTTTTTT.

This chain uses TRBV19 with TRBJ2-2, with a tentative D call TRBD1 (5 bases). Germline CDR1 and CDR2: LNHDA and SQIVND (reference sequence). The V gene lost 3 bases and the J gene lost 3 bases, with 14 bases spanning the gap. The length of the CDR3 is 16 residues. The CDR3 sequence is CASSIEGSGYTGELFF. In DNA, the CDR3 is TGTGCCAGTAGTATTGAAGGTTCAGGGTACACCGGGGAGCTGTTTTTT. Full variable domain (remainder filled in from reference TRBV19 and TRBJ2-2): DGGITQSPKYLFRKEGQNVTLSCEQNLNHDAMYWYRQDPGQGLRLIYYSQIVNDFQKGDIAEGYSVSREKKESFPLTVTSAQKNPTAFYLCASSIEGSGYTGELFFGEGSRLTVL.

This chain joins TRBV11-2 and TRBJ2-1; 8 bases are shared with TRBD2. Per germline, CDR1 SGHAT and CDR2 FQNNGV. With V trimmed by 1 base and J by 0 bases, 2 bases remained unmatched. This CDR3 comprises 16 residues. DNA for the CDR3: TGTGCCAGCAGCTTAGTCGGGGGGGCCTCCTACAATGAGCAGTTCTTC. Its protein product is CASSLVGGASYNEQFF.

This chain uses TRBV5-1 with TRBJ1-5; tentatively, D is TRBD1 (5 bases). The length of the CDR3 is 15 residues. Germline loops: CDR1 SGHRS, CDR2 YFSETQ. V was trimmed by 3 bases and J by 5 bases, leaving 15 bases between them. CDR3: CASSWGGAPDQPQHF. DNA of the CDR3: TGCGCCAGCAGCTGGGGCGGGGCGCCGGATCAGCCCCAGCATTTT.

In this sample, this clone turned up a few times. The J gene is TRBJ1-6, the V gene TRBV28, with D unclear. Germline V lookup: CDR1 MDHEN, CDR2 SYDVKM. The length of the CDR3 is 12 residues. V gave up 4 bases and J gave up 7 bases, with 5 bases separating them. The CDR3 DNA is TGTGCCAGCAGTTATATGAATTCACCCCTCCACTTT. Its protein is CASSYMNSPLHF.

The CDR3 DNA follows: TGTGCCAGCAGTTTAGCCCGACCCGGGACTAGCGGTTACAATGAGCAGTTCTTC. Its protein product is CASSLARPGTSGYNEQFF. The gene calls are TRBV28 and TRBJ2-1; 11 bases are a match to TRBD2. The V gene's germline CDR1 is MDHEN and CDR2 SYDVKM. The CDR3 extends over 18 amino acids. J gave up 4 bases and V 2 bases, and 10 bases lay outside the gene matches.

The rearrangement uses TRBV9 and TRBJ2-1; 8 bases agree with TRBD2. V gave up 0 bases and J gave up 0 bases; unmatched junction bases: 14. Germline values: CDR1 SGDLS, CDR2 YYNGEE. The CDR3 loop spans 20 amino acids. The CDR3, as DNA: TGTGCCAGCAGCGTAGCTACGGGAGCGGGGGTCGGGAGCTCCTACAATGAGCAGTTCTTC. Residues: CASSVATGAGVGSSYNEQFF.

This clone was counted between two and nine times. The V call is TRBV14, the J call TRBJ1-2; D unclear. Germline V gene lookup returns CDR1 SGHDN and CDR2 FVKESK. With 1 base removed from V and 4 bases from J, the gap between germline ends came to 7 bases. The CDR3 covers 13 residues. For the CDR3, the DNA is TGTGCCAGCAGCCAAGTCTCCCGCTATGGCTACACCTTC. Protein sequence: CASSQVSRYGYTF.

This chain joins TRBV3-1 (or the pseudogene TRBV3-2) and TRBJ2-7; TRBD2 matches 7 bases. Germline V gives CDR1 LGHDT, CDR2 YNNKEL (reference sequence). The CDR3 sequence is 15 residues long. Losses at the gene ends were 4 bases for V and 0 bases for J; bases not matched to a gene: 6. CDR3 in amino acids: CASSPWEGLSYEQYF. CDR3 DNA sequence: TGTGCCAGCAGCCCATGGGAGGGACTCTCCTACGAGCAGTACTTC.

The chain recombines TRBV4-1 with TRBJ2-1, with D possibly matching TRBD2 (5 bases). The germline CDR1 and CDR2 sequences are MGHRA and YSYEKL. V gave up 1 base and J gave up 4 bases, with 14 bases separating them. The CDR3 is 16 amino acids. The CDR3 bases are TGCGCCAGCAGCCAAGGGTTTCGAGGGAGTTACAATGAGCAGTTCTTC. This sequence encodes CASSQGFRGSYNEQFF.

This chain joins TRBV6-2 or TRBV6-3 and TRBJ2-1; 8 bases agree with TRBD1. V was pared by 0 bases and J by 3 bases, with 7 bases of the junction left unmatched. Germline-derived CDR1 and CDR2 are MNHEY and SVGEGT. The CDR3 runs to 17 residues. DNA of the CDR3: TGTGCCAGCAGTTACTCCCCCGGGACAGGAATCTACAATGAGCAGTTCTTC. Its protein product is CASSYSPGTGIYNEQFF.

V is TRBV20-1 and J is TRBJ2-7, with D possibly being TRBD1 (5 bases). CDR3 length equals 11 residues. Trimming stripped 5 bases from V and 6 bases from J, with 11 bases between. CDR1 is DFQATT, CDR2 SNEGSKA, per germline (reference sequence). CDR3 nucleotide sequence: TGCAGTGCTGCCAAGGGGCCCGAGCAGTACTTC. Translating it yields CSAAKGPEQYF.

CDR3 in amino acids: CASSQDREGWAFF. DNA for the CDR3: TGCGCCAGCAGCCAAGATCGGGAGGGATGGGCTTTCTTT. The chain combines TRBV4-1 with TRBJ1-1; D is unresolved. The CDR3 runs to 13 residues. Per germline, CDR1 MGHRA and CDR2 YSYEKL. Deletions cut 0 bases from V and 11 bases from J, with 13 bases between.

This clone was detected only once. CDR3 in DNA: TGTGCCAGCAGCCCCTTCGACGGGACAGGGCGAACAAAAGGCAATCAGCCCCAGCATTTT. As protein: CASSPFDGTGRTKGNQPQHF. The chain recombines TRBV21-1 with TRBJ1-5; no DNA check was done on the table's D call, TRBD1. TRBV21-1 is noted as a pseudogene. The CDR3 contains 20 residues.

The rearrangement uses TRBV28 and TRBJ1-2; perhaps TRBD1 as D (6 bases). Germline V gene sequence: CDR1 MDHEN, CDR2 SYDVKM. The V gene lost 6 bases and the J gene lost 5 bases, with 19 bases spanning the gap. The CDR3 runs to 15 residues. CDR3 protein: CASSTLQGNRYGYTF. DNA for the CDR3: TGTGCCAGCAGCACTCTTCAGGGGAATCGGTATGGCTACACCTTC.

This clone was detected only a few times. The V gene is TRBV5-4, the J gene TRBJ2-3, with 14 bases fitting TRBD2. Trimming removed 4 bases from V and 3 bases from J; junction bases left unmatched: 10. CDR1 is SGHNT, CDR2 YYREEE, per germline (reference sequence). The CDR3 spans 18 residues. As DNA, the CDR3 is TGTGCCAGCAGCGCCGTCCCGGGACTAGCGGGGGCTACAGATACGCAGTATTTT. Protein: CASSAVPGLAGATDTQYF. The full variable domain, completed using reference TRBV5-4 and TRBJ2-3, is ETGVTQSPTHLIKTRGQQVTLRCSSQSGHNTVSWYQQALGQGPQFIFQYYREEENGRGNFPPRFSGLQFPNYSSELNVNALELDDSALYLCASSAVPGLAGATDTQYFGPGTRLTVL.

The J gene is TRBJ1-5, the V gene TRBV29-1; D is unresolved. The V gene's germline CDR1 is SQVTM and CDR2 ANQGSEA. Trimming took 3 bases from V and 7 from J, leaving 13 bases between them. The length of the CDR3 is 13 residues. The CDR3 sequence: CSVDRPSRQPQHF. In DNA, the CDR3 is TGCAGCGTTGACCGGCCTAGTCGGCAGCCCCAGCATTTT.

A remark on this clone: One end of the junction fails to match germline, which may point to a read error. V and J are TRBV6-5 and TRBJ2-5, with D perhaps TRBD1 (6 bases). The CDR3 is 13 residues long. CDR1 MNHEY and CDR2 SVGAGI come from the germline V gene. CDR3 nucleotide sequence: TGTGCCAGCCCACCAGGGGACCATGAGACCCAGTACTTC. Translated: CASPPGDHETQYF.

This clone is a singleton in its sample. This chain uses TRBV7-2 with TRBJ1-2; D may be TRBD1 (5 bases). V lost 4 bases and J lost 6, with 15 bases in between. Germline V gene data show CDR1 as SGHTA and CDR2 as FQGNSA. This CDR3 is 14 amino acids long. CDR3: CASSSQGAGNGYTF. CDR3 sequence (DNA): TGTGCCAGCAGCTCCCAAGGGGCGGGAAATGGCTACACCTTC.

The gene calls are TRBV6-1 and TRBJ1-2, with TRBD1 matching 12 bases. CDR3 size: 15 residues. Germline-derived CDR1 and CDR2 are MNHNS and SASEGT. With V trimmed by 2 bases and J by 9 bases, 7 bases remained unmatched. CDR3 residues: CASSEMGTGGVRYTF. CDR3 sequence (DNA): TGTGCCAGCAGTGAAATGGGGACAGGGGGCGTCCGCTACACCTTC.

In DNA form, the CDR3 reads TGTGCCAGTAGTATTATCTTTAGGGACAGCCTTTCCAATCAGCCCCAGCATTTT. This translates into CASSIIFRDSLSNQPQHF. The genes are TRBV19 and TRBJ1-5, with TRBD1 matching 7 bases. V was pared by 3 bases and J by 3 bases, with 14 bases of the junction left unmatched. The germline CDR1 and CDR2 sequences are LNHDA and SQIVND (reference sequence). This CDR3 has 18 residues.

CDR3 loop: CASSGGQASNQPQHF. CDR3 DNA sequence: TGTGCCAGCAGCGGCGGACAGGCTTCTAATCAGCCCCAGCATTTT. This chain uses TRBV2 with TRBJ1-5, with 7 bases identical to TRBD1. V lost 6 bases to trimming and J lost 4 bases; unmatched junction nucleotides: 9. Germline lookup yields CDR1 SNHLY and CDR2 FYNNEI. The CDR3 runs 15 residues.

The chain uses TRBV5-1 and TRBJ2-5; the D gene is possibly TRBD2 (7 bases). V was shortened by 4 bases and J by 4 bases, with 14 bases between the two germline ends. The CDR3 loop spans 14 amino acids. Germline assignment: CDR1 SGHRS and CDR2 YFSETQ. The CDR3 bases are TGCGCCAGCAGCAGAAGGGAGGGGGGAGAGACCCAGTACTTC. This codes for CASSRREGGETQYF.

This clone was found once. The chain uses TRBV27 and TRBJ2-3, with D perhaps matching TRBD2 (6 bases). V shed 2 bases and J shed 6 bases, with 30 bases lying between them. CDR3 length equals 20 residues. The germline V gene has CDR1 MNHEY and CDR2 SMNVEV (reference sequence). The CDR3 loop reads CASSLRPWRGSGMGSDTQYF. CDR3 sequence (DNA): TGTGCCAGCAGTTTACGGCCATGGAGGGGTTCAGGAATGGGATCGGATACGCAGTATTTT.

The chain employs TRBV29-1 and TRBJ1-1; 7 positions agree with TRBD1. CDR1 and CDR2 from the germline V gene are SQVTM and ANQGSEA. This CDR3 is built from 13 residues. The trim removed 7 bases at V and 2 bases at J, leaving 7 bases unmatched. CDR3 sequence reads: CSAVRDSNTEAFF. Here the CDR3 DNA reads TGCAGCGCCGTACGGGACAGTAACACTGAAGCTTTCTTT.

In its sample, this clone was seen a few times. The chain has TRBV5-1 and TRBJ2-2; maybe TRBD2 (6 bases). The V and J ends lost 5 bases and 3 bases respectively, with 26 bases between them. CDR3 length: 19 amino acids. Germline V gives CDR1 SGHRS, CDR2 YFSETQ. The CDR3, as DNA: TGCGCCAGCAGACAAAGCCCCCATAAGACTAGACCCGACACCGGGGAGCTGTTTTTT. Translation gives CASRQSPHKTRPDTGELFF.

The gene calls are TRBV28 and TRBJ2-1; 11 bases match TRBD1. The CDR3 covers 14 residues. Per the germline V gene, CDR1 is MDHEN and CDR2 is SYDVKM. V trimming: 6 bases; J trimming: 8 bases; junction bases outside the gene matches: 6. CDR3 sequence reads: CASRGTGGFDEQFF. In DNA, the CDR3 is TGTGCCAGCAGGGGGACAGGGGGTTTCGATGAGCAGTTCTTC.

The chain recombines TRBV9 with TRBJ2-3; TRBD2 matches at 8 bases. Trimming at V came to 3 bases and at J to 3 bases, leaving 6 bases not matched to a gene. This CDR3 contains 15 residues. Germline V CDR1 and CDR2: SGDLS, YYNGEE. In DNA form, the CDR3 reads TGTGCCAGCAGCGATAGCGGGACGGGGACAGATACGCAGTATTTT. It yields the protein CASSDSGTGTDTQYF.

DNA for the CDR3: TGTGCCAGCAGCCAAGATGCCGGTCCGTGGGATACGCAGTATTTT. This gives the protein CASSQDAGPWDTQYF. The V and J genes are TRBV14 and TRBJ2-3, with D hard to call. The germline V gene has CDR1 SGHDN and CDR2 FVKESK. There are 15 residues in the CDR3. V was clipped by 0 bases and J by 6 bases, with 13 bases between them.

The rearrangement uses TRBV9 and TRBJ2-1, with 9 bases that match TRBD2. The CDR3 length is 16 residues. Germline V gives CDR1 SGDLS, CDR2 YYNGEE. With V trimmed by 3 bases and J by 8 bases, 12 bases remained unmatched. The CDR3 spells CASSDHVAGVSYEQFF. The DNA of the CDR3 is TGTGCCAGCAGCGACCACGTAGCGGGAGTATCGTATGAGCAGTTCTTC.

The chain has TRBV25-1 and TRBJ2-5; TRBD1 might be the D (5 bases). V was shortened by 5 bases and J by 5 bases, with 15 bases between the two germline ends. Germline assignment: CDR1 MGHDK and CDR2 SYGVNS. The CDR3 runs 14 residues. The chain's CDR3 is CASSPQGFGETQYF. CDR3 nucleotide sequence: TGTGCCAGCAGTCCTCAGGGCTTTGGGGAGACCCAGTACTTC.